One sample yielded the 2 T cell receptor beta chains listed below, sequenced in a study of shared clonotypes between healthy human individuals. Here immunoSEQ multiplex PCR was the method, and the copy in TCRdb shows in-frame clones only, minus some. The sample records more than 2,000,000 clones, just over 90% being singletons. Sequenced sample: naive CD4+ T cells sorted from blood. Specified subset: CD45RA+ positively selected. These receptors were collected from a man aged 18 to 29 in good health.

This chain connects TRBV11-2 to TRBJ2-7; 8 nucleotides align to TRBD2. Germline CDR1 SGHAT, CDR2 FQNNGV. J gave up 4 bases and V 0 bases, and 8 bases lay outside the gene matches. CDR3 length equals 16 residues. The CDR3 sequence: CASSLDGGASMYEQYF. CDR3 sequence (DNA): TGTGCCAGCAGCTTAGACGGGGGGGCCTCCATGTACGAGCAGTACTTC.

The rearrangement joins TRBV7-9 to TRBJ2-6, with unresolved D. This CDR3 region has 15 residues. The V end lost 7 bases, the J end lost 0 bases, and 10 bases lay between the germline ends. Germline CDR1 reads SEHNR; CDR2 reads FQNEAQ (reference sequence). For the CDR3, the DNA is TGTGCCAGCACGGGCCCGAACTCTGGGGCCAACGTCCTGACTTTC. Translation gives CASTGPNSGANVLTF.